Each of the 2 T cell receptor beta chains below was sequenced from the same sample in a study of cytomegalovirus exposure and HLA in healthy donors. TCRdb's copy holds only in-frame clones and misses some; the assay was immunoSEQ multiplex PCR. The table includes some 140,000 clones, just under 85% detected once. The sequencing input was PBMCs. The source is a man in his thirties or forties in good health and CMV-seropositive.

The chain employs TRBV4-1 and TRBJ1-2; D not resolved. Trimming took off 0 bases at V and 4 bases at J, with 12 bases between the two ends. Per the germline V gene, CDR1 is MGHRA and CDR2 is YSYEKL. This CDR3 comprises 15 residues. The DNA of the CDR3 is TGCGCCAGCAGCCAAGAGGTCGGGTCTGGCTATGGCTACACCTTC. Residues: CASSQEVGSGYGYTF.

The chain links TRBV5-1 to TRBJ1-1; TRBD1 agrees at 7 bases. The CDR3 covers 13 residues. J was trimmed by 6 bases and V by 4 bases; bases with no gene match: 6. Germline V gives CDR1 SGHRS, CDR2 YFSETQ. CDR3 nucleotide sequence: TGCGCCAGCAGCCCAGGGGGGTGGCCTGAAGCTTTCTTT. Amino acid sequence: CASSPGGWPEAFF.